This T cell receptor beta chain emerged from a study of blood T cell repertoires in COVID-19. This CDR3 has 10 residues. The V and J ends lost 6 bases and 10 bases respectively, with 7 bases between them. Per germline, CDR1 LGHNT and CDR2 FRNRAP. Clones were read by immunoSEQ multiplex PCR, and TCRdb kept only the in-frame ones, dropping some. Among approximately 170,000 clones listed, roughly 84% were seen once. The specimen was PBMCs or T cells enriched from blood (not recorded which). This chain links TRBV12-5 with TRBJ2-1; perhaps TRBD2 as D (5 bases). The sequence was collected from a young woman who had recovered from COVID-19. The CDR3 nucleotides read TGTGCTAGTGGGGGGAGAGAGCAGTTCTTC. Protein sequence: CASGGREQFF. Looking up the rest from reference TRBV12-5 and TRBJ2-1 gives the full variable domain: DARVTQTPRHKVTEMGQEVTMRCQPILGHNTVFWYRQTMMQGLELLAYFRNRAPLDDSGMPKDRFSAEMPDATLATLKIQPSEPRDSAVYFCASGGREQFFGPGTRLTVL.